The rows below give T cell receptor beta chains drawn from one sample of a study of T cells expressing NK-cell markers. No DNA is given; TCRdb re-called the 5' RACE reads and lists each CDR3 protein once. The sample table includes some 110,000 distinct CDR3 sequences. Sequencing was done on a sample of blood T cells: a sorted CD56 or NKG2C T cell subset, CD4+ or CD8+ T cells, or bulk PBMC T cells (not recorded which). The receptors shown here come from a woman between 18 and 69 years old in good health. The CDR3 runs from the conserved cysteine through the conserved F or W.

V gene	J gene	CDR3 protein
TRBV25-1	TRBJ1-1	CASTQIEDTEAFF
TRBV20-1	TRBJ2-5	CSADTGGEETQYF
TRBV10-3	TRBJ2-1	CAISPAQWGAYNEQFF
TRBV6-2/TRBV6-3	TRBJ2-1	CATGSSLSSYNEQFF
TRBV19	TRBJ2-2	CASNTQGPGELFF
TRBV6-5	TRBJ1-6	CASSYGTGTNSPLHF
TRBV29-1	TRBJ1-1	CSVQQALGTEAFF
TRBV6-1	TRBJ1-5	CASSPDTPDQPQHF
TRBV15	TRBJ2-3	CATSRGTELDTQYF
TRBV12-3/TRBV12-4	TRBJ2-7	CASSSPSRQNAYEQYF
TRBV4-1	TRBJ1-2	CASSQGAIGDYGYTF
TRBV18	TRBJ2-5	CASSSTGGQETQYF
TRBV7-2	TRBJ2-1	CASSFVGVLNEQFF
TRBV7-9	TRBJ2-3	CASSSRLAGGNDTQYF
TRBV14	TRBJ2-1	CASSQDHLQGIYNEQFF
TRBV10-3	TRBJ2-3	CAISADTNTDTQYF
TRBV10-3	TRBJ2-1	CAISEEGRYNEKQFF
TRBV7-3	TRBJ1-2	CASSGLTSDRDNGYTF
TRBV7-9	TRBJ2-2	CASSLVVGRDTGELFF
TRBV6-5	TRBJ2-5	CASSDHQETQYF
TRBV6-2/TRBV6-3	TRBJ2-1	CASSGRLGGGNEQFF
TRBV29-1	TRBJ1-2	CSVPERPPNYGYTF
TRBV29-1	TRBJ2-7	CSVGSGAYEQYF
TRBV20-1	TRBJ1-6	CSASTGGESSPLHF
TRBV14	TRBJ2-5	CASSQVGIAQETQYF
TRBV7-9	TRBJ2-3	CASSAGLFSTDTQYF
TRBV4-3	TRBJ2-3	CASSQDRLAGLTDTQYF
TRBV20-1	TRBJ2-1	CSARELAGENNEQFF
TRBV19	TRBJ1-1	CASSIIGGGLGEAFF
TRBV5-1	TRBJ2-1	CASSRPSGGYNEQFF
TRBV6-1	TRBJ2-7	CASSEAAGLTYEQYF
TRBV27	TRBJ2-3	CASMGLDSTDTQYF
TRBV28	TRBJ1-1	CASRPLGGATEAFF
TRBV28	TRBJ2-1	CASSLGTGVSSRSGTNYNEQFF
TRBV4-1	TRBJ2-1	CASSQEGGTASSYNEQFF
TRBV27	TRBJ2-2	CATREGSTGELFF
TRBV9	TRBJ1-5	CASSVDADNQPQHF
TRBV7-6	TRBJ2-1	CASSSFMQGAGEQFF
TRBV27	TRBJ2-7	CASSGAGDVEREREQYF
TRBV4-3	TRBJ2-5	CASSRGRPQETQYF
TRBV9	TRBJ2-2	CASSSGGPTGELFF
TRBV6-1	TRBJ1-1	CASSETENTEAFF
TRBV7-2	TRBJ2-7	CASSIRTSGHYEQYF
TRBV6-5	TRBJ1-2	CASSYVLEQAPTLNYGYTF
TRBV7-9	TRBJ2-2	CASSLGTPELFF
TRBV5-6	TRBJ1-5	CASSSGPTGGEHF
TRBV4-2	TRBJ2-7	CASSQGEGGEQYF
TRBV27	TRBJ2-7	CASSPPGGFWYEQYF
TRBV4-1	TRBJ2-1	CASSHLLSSYNEQFF
TRBV12-3/TRBV12-4	TRBJ1-1	CASTTGHSNTEAFF
TRBV7-8	TRBJ2-7	CASSATGNSYEQYF
TRBV5-6	TRBJ2-3	CASSYVSSTDTQYF
TRBV7-9	TRBJ1-4	CASSLEGQTHEKLFF
TRBV9	TRBJ2-2	CASSVVGLAGVLSDTGELFF